The T cell receptor beta chain described here comes from a study of CD8 T cells in ankylosing spondylitis. Making use of molecular barcodes, quantitative 5'-RACE generated TCR beta libraries. TCRdb independently ran MiXCR on the 5' RACE reads; one entry per CDR3 protein. This sample has 200,000 or so distinct CDR3 sequences, with 18% found just once. CDR3 length: 17 residues. CDR1 is SGHTA, CDR2 FQGTGA, per germline. V shed 1 base and J shed 2 bases, with 15 bases lying between them. Concerning this clonotype: The antigen is not known.

The study, taken as a whole, reports: Disease-associated clones were reportedly significantly overrepresented in matched ankylosing spondylitis synovial fluid. Disease-linked clones bore a CD8+ phenotype and were relatively rare in peripheral blood. One TCR beta motif, made up of roughly eight highly homologous variants, appeared characteristic of ankylosing spondylitis blood.

This receptor was taken from a male donor aged 5-29 years with ankylosing spondylitis or in good health (not recorded which). Sample: blood, either unsorted or a sorted T cell fraction (not recorded which). This chain joins TRBV7-3 and TRBJ1-3; possible D gene TRBD1, 6 bases. The CDR3 protein is CASSLKLEQGPGNTIYF. CDR3 in DNA: TGTGCCAGCAGCTTAAAACTCGAACAGGGCCCTGGAAACACCATATATTTT.